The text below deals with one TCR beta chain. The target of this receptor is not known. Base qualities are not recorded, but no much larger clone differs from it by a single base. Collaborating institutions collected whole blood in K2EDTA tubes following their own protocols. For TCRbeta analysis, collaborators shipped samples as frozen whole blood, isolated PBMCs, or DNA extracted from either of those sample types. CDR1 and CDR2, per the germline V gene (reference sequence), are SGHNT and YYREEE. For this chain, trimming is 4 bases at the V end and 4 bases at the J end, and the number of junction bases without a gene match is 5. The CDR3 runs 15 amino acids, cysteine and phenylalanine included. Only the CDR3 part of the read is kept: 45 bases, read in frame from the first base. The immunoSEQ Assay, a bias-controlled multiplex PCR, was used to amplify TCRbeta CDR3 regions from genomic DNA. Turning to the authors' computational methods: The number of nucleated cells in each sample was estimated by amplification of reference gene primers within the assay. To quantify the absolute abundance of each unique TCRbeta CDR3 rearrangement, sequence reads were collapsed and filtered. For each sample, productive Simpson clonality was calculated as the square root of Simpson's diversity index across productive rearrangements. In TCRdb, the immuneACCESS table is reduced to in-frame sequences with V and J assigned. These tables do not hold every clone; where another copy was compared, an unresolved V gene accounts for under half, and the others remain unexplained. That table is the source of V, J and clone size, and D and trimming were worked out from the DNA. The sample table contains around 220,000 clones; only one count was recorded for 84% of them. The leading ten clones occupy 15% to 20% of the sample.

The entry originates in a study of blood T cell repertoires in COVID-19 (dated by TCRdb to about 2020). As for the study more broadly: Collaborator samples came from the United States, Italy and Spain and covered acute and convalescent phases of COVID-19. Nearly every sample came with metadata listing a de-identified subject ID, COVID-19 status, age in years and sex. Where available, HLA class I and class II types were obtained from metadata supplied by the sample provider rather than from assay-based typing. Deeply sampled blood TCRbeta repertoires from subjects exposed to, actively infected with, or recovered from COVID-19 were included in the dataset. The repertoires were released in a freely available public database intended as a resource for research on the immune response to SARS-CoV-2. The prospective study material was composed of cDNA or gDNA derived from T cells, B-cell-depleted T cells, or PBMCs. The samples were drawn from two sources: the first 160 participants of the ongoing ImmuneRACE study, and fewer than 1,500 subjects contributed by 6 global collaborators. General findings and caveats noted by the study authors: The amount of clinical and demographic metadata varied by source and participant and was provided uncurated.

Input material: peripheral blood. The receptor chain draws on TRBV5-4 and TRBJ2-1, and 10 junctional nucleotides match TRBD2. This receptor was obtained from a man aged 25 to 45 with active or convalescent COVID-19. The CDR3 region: CASSTTSGDYNEQFF. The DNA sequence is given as TGTGCCAGCAGCACAACTAGCGGGGATTACAATGAGCAGTTCTTC.